These 2 T cell receptor beta chains originate from one sample sequenced in a study of cytomegalovirus exposure and HLA in healthy donors. The PCR was carried out with 60 Vbeta primers and 13 Jbeta primers. The data were produced by immunoSEQ multiplex PCR, yet TCRdb's version contains in-frame clones alone and is incomplete. Here the sample spans more than 45,000 clones, 82% being singletons. The sample consisted of PBMCs. These receptors were collected from a man aged 50-59 years in good health and CMV-seronegative.

This chain connects TRBV4-1 to TRBJ2-5; 8 bases line up with TRBD1. V gave up 3 bases and J gave up 2 bases; unmatched junction bases: 17. This CDR3 is built from 19 residues. CDR1 is MGHRA, CDR2 YSYEKL, per germline. This chain's CDR3 is CASSHPIRAGGEPQETQYF. CDR3 nucleotides: TGCGCCAGCAGCCATCCTATTAGGGCAGGGGGCGAACCACAAGAGACCCAGTACTTC.

V usage is TRBV7-3 and J usage is TRBJ2-2; 7 nucleotides match TRBD1. V was pared by 5 bases and J by 4 bases, with 10 bases of the junction left unmatched. Germline V gene data show CDR1 as SGHTA and CDR2 as FQGTGA. CDR3 length: 16 amino acids. CDR3 DNA: TGTGCCAGCAGCACAGGGACAGCCTGGGGCACCGGGGAGCTGTTTTTT. It encodes CASSTGTAWGTGELFF.